This entry describes one TCR beta chain. These data belong to a study of cytomegalovirus exposure and HLA in healthy donors. This CDR3 is 15 amino acids long. Germline CDR1 is LNHDA and CDR2 is SQIVND (reference sequence). V dropped 7 bases and J dropped 2; count of bases not matched to a gene: 7. With 60 Vbeta and 13 Jbeta primers, the PCR was carried out. Assay used: immunoSEQ multiplex PCR; TCRdb lists only in-frame clones, some missing. Altogether 120,000 to 150,000 clones are present, roughly 87% being singletons, with the ten largest covering 5% to 6.5%. The sample taken for sequencing was PBMCs. The chain has TRBV19 and TRBJ1-5, with 8 bases matching TRBD1. The source of this sequence is a young man in good health and CMV-seropositive. The CDR3 here is CASKSMTGGNQPQHF. The CDR3 DNA reads TGTGCCAGTAAATCCATGACAGGGGGCAATCAGCCCCAGCATTTT.